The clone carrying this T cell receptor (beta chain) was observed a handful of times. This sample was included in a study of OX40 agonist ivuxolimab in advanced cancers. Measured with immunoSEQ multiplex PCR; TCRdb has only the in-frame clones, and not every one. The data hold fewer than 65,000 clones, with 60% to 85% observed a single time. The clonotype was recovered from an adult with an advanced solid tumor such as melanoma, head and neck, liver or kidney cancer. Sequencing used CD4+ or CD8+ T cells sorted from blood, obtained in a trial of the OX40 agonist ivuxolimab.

The CDR3 protein is CASRRDYGYTF. In DNA, the CDR3 is TGTGCCAGCAGGCGAGACTATGGCTACACCTTC. The chain recombines TRBV6-5 with TRBJ1-2, with no clear D. Trimming pared 6 bases from V and 3 bases from J, leaving 5 bases between. The length of the CDR3 is 11 residues. Germline CDR1 and CDR2: MNHEY and SVGAGI.